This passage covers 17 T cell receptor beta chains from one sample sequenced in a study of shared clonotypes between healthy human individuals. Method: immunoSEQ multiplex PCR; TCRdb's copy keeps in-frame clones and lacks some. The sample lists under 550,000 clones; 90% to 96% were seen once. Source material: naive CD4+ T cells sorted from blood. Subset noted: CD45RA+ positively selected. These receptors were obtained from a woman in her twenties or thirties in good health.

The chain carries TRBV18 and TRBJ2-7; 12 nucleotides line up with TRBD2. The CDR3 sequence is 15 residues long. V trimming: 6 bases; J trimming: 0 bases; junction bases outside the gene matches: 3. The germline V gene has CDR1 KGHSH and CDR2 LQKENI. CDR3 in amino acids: CASSSTSGSSYEQYF. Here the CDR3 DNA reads TGTGCCAGCTCGTCGACTAGCGGGAGCTCCTACGAGCAGTACTTC.

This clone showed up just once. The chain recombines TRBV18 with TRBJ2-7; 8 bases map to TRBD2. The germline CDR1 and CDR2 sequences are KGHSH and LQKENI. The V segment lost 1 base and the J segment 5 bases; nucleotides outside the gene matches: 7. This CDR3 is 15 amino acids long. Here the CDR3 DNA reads TGTGCCAGCTCACCACGAAGCGGGAGCAAGAACGAGCAGTACTTC. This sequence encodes CASSPRSGSKNEQYF.

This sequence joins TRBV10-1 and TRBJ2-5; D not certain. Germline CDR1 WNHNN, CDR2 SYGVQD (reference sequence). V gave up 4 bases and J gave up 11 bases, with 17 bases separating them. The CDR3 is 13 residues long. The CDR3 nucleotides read TGCGCCAGCAGTGTGGCCGGTTCCGCATCACAGTACTTC. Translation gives CASSVAGSASQYF.

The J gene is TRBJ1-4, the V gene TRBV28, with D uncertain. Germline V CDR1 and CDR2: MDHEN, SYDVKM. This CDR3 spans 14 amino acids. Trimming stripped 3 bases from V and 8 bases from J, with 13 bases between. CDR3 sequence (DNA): TGTGCCAGCAGTTTTGGTCGGGAACTGGAAAAACTGTTTTTT. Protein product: CASSFGRELEKLFF.

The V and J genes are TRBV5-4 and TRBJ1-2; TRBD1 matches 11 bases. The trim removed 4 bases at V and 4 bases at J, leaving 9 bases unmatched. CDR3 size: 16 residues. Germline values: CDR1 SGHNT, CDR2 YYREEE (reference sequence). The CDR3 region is CASSPKGQGAGYGYTF. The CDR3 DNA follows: TGTGCCAGCAGCCCAAAAGGACAGGGGGCGGGCTATGGCTACACCTTC. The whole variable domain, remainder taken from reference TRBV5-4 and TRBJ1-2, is ETGVTQSPTHLIKTRGQQVTLRCSSQSGHNTVSWYQQALGQGPQFIFQYYREEENGRGNFPPRFSGLQFPNYSSELNVNALELDDSALYLCASSPKGQGAGYGYTFGSGTRLTVV.

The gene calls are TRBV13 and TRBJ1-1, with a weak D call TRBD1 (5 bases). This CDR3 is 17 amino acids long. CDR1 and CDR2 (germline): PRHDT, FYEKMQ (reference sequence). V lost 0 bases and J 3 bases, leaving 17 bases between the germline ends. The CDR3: CASSLGGINRRHTEAFF. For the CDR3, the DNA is TGTGCCAGCAGCTTAGGGGGGATAAACAGGCGCCACACTGAAGCTTTCTTT. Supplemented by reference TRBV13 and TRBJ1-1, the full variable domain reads AAGVIQSPRHLIKEKRETATLKCYPIPRHDTVYWYQQGPGQDPQFLISFYEKMQSDKGSIPDRFSAQQFSDYHSELNMSSLELGDSALYFCASSLGGINRRHTEAFFGQGTRLTVV.

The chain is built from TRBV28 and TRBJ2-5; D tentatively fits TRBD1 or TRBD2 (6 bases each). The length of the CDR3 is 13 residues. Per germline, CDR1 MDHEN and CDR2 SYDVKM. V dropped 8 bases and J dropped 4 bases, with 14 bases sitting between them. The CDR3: CASLGGQSETQYF. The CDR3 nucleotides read TGTGCCAGCCTAGGGGGGCAATCAGAGACCCAGTACTTC.

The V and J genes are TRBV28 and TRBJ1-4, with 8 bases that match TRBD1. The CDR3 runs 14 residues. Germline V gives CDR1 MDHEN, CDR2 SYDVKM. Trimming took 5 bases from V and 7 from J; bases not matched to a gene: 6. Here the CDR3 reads CASSPDRGGEKLFF. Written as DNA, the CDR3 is TGTGCCAGCAGTCCAGACAGGGGTGGTGAAAAACTGTTTTTT.

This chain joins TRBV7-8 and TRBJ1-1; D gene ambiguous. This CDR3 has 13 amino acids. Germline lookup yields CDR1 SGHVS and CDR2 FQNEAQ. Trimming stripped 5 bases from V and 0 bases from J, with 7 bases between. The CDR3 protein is CASSPLLNTEAFF. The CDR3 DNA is TGTGCCAGCAGCCCCCTGCTGAACACTGAAGCTTTCTTT.

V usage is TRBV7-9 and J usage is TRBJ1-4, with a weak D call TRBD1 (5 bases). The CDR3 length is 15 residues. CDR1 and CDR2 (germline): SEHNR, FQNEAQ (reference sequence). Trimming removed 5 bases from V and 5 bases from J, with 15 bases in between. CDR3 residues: CASSNRDLGNEKLFF. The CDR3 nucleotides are TGTGCCAGCAGCAATAGGGACCTTGGGAATGAAAAACTGTTTTTT.

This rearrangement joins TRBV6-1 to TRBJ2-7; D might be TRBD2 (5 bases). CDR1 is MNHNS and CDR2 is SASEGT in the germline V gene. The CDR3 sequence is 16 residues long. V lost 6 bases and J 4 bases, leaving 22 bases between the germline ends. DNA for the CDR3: TGTGCCAGCAGGGAACCCCGGGAACGATATGGTTACGAGCAGTACTTC. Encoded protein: CASREPRERYGYEQYF.

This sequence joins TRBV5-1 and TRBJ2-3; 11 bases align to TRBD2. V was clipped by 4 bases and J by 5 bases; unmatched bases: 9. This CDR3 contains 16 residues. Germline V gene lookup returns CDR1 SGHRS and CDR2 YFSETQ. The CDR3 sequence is CASSVLLAGEVDTQYF. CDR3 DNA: TGCGCCAGCAGCGTACTACTAGCGGGAGAAGTAGATACGCAGTATTTT.

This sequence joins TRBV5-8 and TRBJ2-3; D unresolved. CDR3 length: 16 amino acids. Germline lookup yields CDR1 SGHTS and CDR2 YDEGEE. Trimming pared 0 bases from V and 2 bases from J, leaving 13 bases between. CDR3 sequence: CASSLGSPINTDTQYF. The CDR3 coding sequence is TGTGCCAGCAGCTTGGGTAGCCCAATAAACACAGATACGCAGTATTTT.

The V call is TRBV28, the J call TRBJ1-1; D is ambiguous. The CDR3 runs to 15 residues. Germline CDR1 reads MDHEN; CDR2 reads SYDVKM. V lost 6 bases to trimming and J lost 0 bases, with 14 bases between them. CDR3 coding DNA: TGTGCCAGCAGACTCGGAGGGAGACTGAACACTGAAGCTTTCTTT. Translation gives CASRLGGRLNTEAFF.

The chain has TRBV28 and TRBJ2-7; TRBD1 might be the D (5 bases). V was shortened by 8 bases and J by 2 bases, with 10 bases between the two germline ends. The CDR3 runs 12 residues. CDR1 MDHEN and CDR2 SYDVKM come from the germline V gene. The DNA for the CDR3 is TGTGCCAGCTCAGACAGACCCTACGAGCAGTACTTC. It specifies CASSDRPYEQYF.

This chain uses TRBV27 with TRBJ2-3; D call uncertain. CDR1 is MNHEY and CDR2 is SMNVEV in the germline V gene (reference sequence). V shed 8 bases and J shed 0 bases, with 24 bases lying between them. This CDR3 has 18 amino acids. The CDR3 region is CASRLTGSPVRSTDTQYF. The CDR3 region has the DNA TGTGCCAGCCGACTCACGGGTAGTCCAGTTCGGAGCACAGATACGCAGTATTTT.

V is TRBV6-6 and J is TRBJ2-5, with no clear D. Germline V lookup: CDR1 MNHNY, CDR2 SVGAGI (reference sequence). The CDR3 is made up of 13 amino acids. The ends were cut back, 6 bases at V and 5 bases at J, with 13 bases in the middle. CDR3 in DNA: TGTGCCAGCAGCCCCGCGGTGGCGGAGACCCAGTACTTC. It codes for CASSPAVAETQYF.